A single sample is the source of the 10 T cell receptor beta chains below, sequenced in a study of T cell responses to AZD1222 COVID-19 vaccine. Sequencing was performed with immunoSEQ multiplex PCR; in TCRdb, only in-frame clones are kept and a portion is missing. Of 90,000 to 130,000 clones in the sample, 87% are singletons; the top ten hold around 3%. The source material was peripheral blood, sampled on day 0 of AZD1222 vaccination. These receptors originate from an adult in good health.

The chain carries TRBV6-5 and TRBJ1-6, with D tentatively TRBD1 (5 bases). Trimming left V 6 bases short and J 5 bases short, with 14 bases between. The V gene's germline CDR1 is MNHEY and CDR2 SVGAGI. The CDR3 is made up of 15 amino acids. For the CDR3, the DNA is TGTGCCAGCAGCCCAGGGTTTAACCATAATTCACCCCTCCACTTT. Translated: CASSPGFNHNSPLHF.

V and J are TRBV14 and TRBJ2-7; possible D gene TRBD1, 6 bases. V lost 4 bases and J 1 base, leaving 14 bases between the germline ends. Germline V lookup: CDR1 SGHDN, CDR2 FVKESK. The CDR3 length is 15 residues. CDR3 nucleotides: TGTGCCAGCAGCCGAGACGGACAGAAATCCTACGAGCAGTACTTC. It specifies CASSRDGQKSYEQYF.

The chain has TRBV12-3 or TRBV12-4 and TRBJ2-5, with unresolved D. The CDR3 is made up of 13 amino acids. Trimming removed 5 bases from V and 2 bases from J, with 9 bases in between. The CDR3 here is CASSRRSQETQYF. The CDR3 DNA reads TGTGCCAGCAGTCGCCGGTCTCAAGAGACCCAGTACTTC.

The chain employs TRBV19 and TRBJ2-7, with no clear D. Germline V gene sequence: CDR1 LNHDA, CDR2 SQIVND (reference sequence). Trimming removed 4 bases at V and 6 bases at J, with 13 bases between. The CDR3 covers 13 residues. The CDR3 is CASSKVDIGEQYF. The CDR3 coding sequence is TGTGCCAGTAGTAAAGTAGACATTGGCGAGCAGTACTTC.

This chain connects TRBV20-1 to TRBJ2-3; D is unclear. Germline assignment: CDR1 DFQATT and CDR2 SNEGSKA (reference sequence). The CDR3 covers 11 residues. The ends were cut back, 3 bases at V and 7 bases at J, with 8 bases in the middle. The CDR3 sequence: CSARWLHTQYF. In DNA, the CDR3 is TGCAGTGCTAGGTGGCTTCATACGCAGTATTTT.

This chain uses TRBV15 with TRBJ2-3, with 7 positions matching TRBD2. Germline CDR1 reads LNHNV; CDR2 reads YYDKDF (reference sequence). The CDR3 sequence is 14 residues long. V lost 5 bases and J lost 0; bases outside the gene matches: 2. CDR3 DNA sequence: TGTGCCACCAGCGCTAGCGGAAGCACAGATACGCAGTATTTT. Its protein product is CATSASGSTDTQYF.

The chain links TRBV4-1 to TRBJ1-5, with a weak D call TRBD1 (5 bases). The V end lost 3 bases, the J end lost 0 bases, and 12 bases lay between the germline ends. The CDR3 extends over 16 amino acids. The germline V gene has CDR1 MGHRA and CDR2 YSYEKL. The DNA for the CDR3 is TGCGCCAGCAGCCAGGGACTGGGCCATAGCAATCAGCCCCAGCATTTT. It translates to CASSQGLGHSNQPQHF.

In regard to this clone: Different DNA sequences within this sample yield the same CDR3. The V gene is TRBV12-3 or TRBV12-4, the J gene TRBJ1-5; D gene unclear. The CDR3 has 13 residues. V lost 6 bases and J 0 bases, leaving 6 bases between the germline ends. The CDR3 DNA is TGTGCCAGCAGCTCTCTTAGCAATCAGCCCCAGCATTTT. Translation: CASSSLSNQPQHF.

The chain has TRBV5-4 and TRBJ1-4; D gene uncertain. The CDR3 runs to 15 residues. Trimming took off 0 bases at V and 3 bases at J, with 9 bases between the two ends. The germline V gene encodes CDR1 SGHNT and CDR2 YYREEE (reference sequence). The DNA for the CDR3 is TGTGCCAGCAGCTTGGGGCATCCGCCTAATGAAAAACTGTTTTTT. Its protein product is CASSLGHPPNEKLFF.

The table lists this clone with a count of one. This chain uses TRBV19 with TRBJ2-3; D is perhaps TRBD2 (5 bases). The CDR3 consists of 13 residues. Germline assignment: CDR1 LNHDA and CDR2 SQIVND (reference sequence). V lost 2 bases and J 5 bases, leaving 8 bases between the germline ends. The CDR3 bases are TGTGCCAGTAGTATAAGTGGAGGAGATACGCAGTATTTT. Amino acid sequence: CASSISGGDTQYF.